This T cell receptor (beta chain) was recovered during a study of blood T cell repertoires in COVID-19. Study-level information: Specimens from acute and convalescent COVID-19 originated in the United States, Italy and Spain. Sample material is recorded as cDNA or gDNA derived from T cells, B-cell-depleted T cells, or PBMCs.

The V gene lost 3 bases and the J gene lost 13 bases, with 20 bases spanning the gap. The CDR3 has 15 amino acids. The V gene's germline CDR1 is SGDLS and CDR2 YYNGEE. The authors' processing: Estimated nucleated cell counts came from reference gene primer amplification. The table came from immunoSEQ multiplex PCR; TCRdb's copy has only in-frame clones and leaves some out. V, J and clone size derive from that table, while D and trimming were established from the DNA sequence. The sample shows fewer than 200,000 clones, around 85% of them seen only once. The sequence came from a middle-aged man with active or convalescent COVID-19. What was sequenced was peripheral blood. V and J are TRBV9 and TRBJ1-6, with D perhaps matching TRBD1 (5 bases). The CDR3 reads CASSERGSAVGPLHF. The CDR3 DNA follows: TGTGCCAGCAGCGAAAGGGGAAGCGCTGTGGGGCCCCTCCACTTT.